This is a list of T cell receptor beta chains from one sample in a study of CD8 T cells in Susac syndrome. TCRdb analysed the immunoSEQ multiplex PCR reads with MiXCR anew, one entry per CDR3 protein. The sample carries 150,000 to 250,000 distinct CDR3 sequences, around 96% recorded once. Material: CD4+ T cells from PBMCs. These receptors were taken from a human donor with multiple sclerosis. Each CDR3 is given with its conserved first and last residue. The D gene is left open where the match is weak. Only part of the rows carry a size: once, few, many, or a class if the clone is expanded.

V	D	size	J	DNA	CDR3
TRBV6-1	TRBD1	.	TRBJ1-1	TGTGCCAGCAGACAAGGGACAGGGGGCAGGAACACTGAAGCTTTCTTT	CASRQGTGGRNTEAFF
TRBV5-4	TRBD2	.	TRBJ2-7	TGTGCCAGCAGCTGGGGACTAGGGCTCTACGAGCAGTACTTC	CASSWGLGLYEQYF
TRBV13	.	.	TRBJ1-6	TGTGCCGGGAATTCACCCCTCCACTTT	CAGNSPLHF
TRBV30	TRBD1	.	TRBJ2-7	TGTGCCTGGACCATACAGGGGGCTCACGAGCAGTACTTC	CAWTIQGAHEQYF
TRBV30	.	.	TRBJ2-2	TGTGCCTGGAGTGACACCGGGGAGCTGTTTTTT	CAWSDTGELFF
TRBV7-2	TRBD1	.	TRBJ1-5	TGTGCCAGCAGCCGGGACAGGGGCAATCAGCCCCAGCATTTT	CASSRDRGNQPQHF
TRBV2	.	.	TRBJ1-5	TGTGCCAGCAAGGACGGGGATCAGCCCCAGCATTTT	CASKDGDQPQHF
TRBV3-1	.	.	TRBJ1-2	TGTGCCAGCAGCCAAGGGTGGGGCGCGGGAGGCTACACCTTC	CASSQGWGAGGYTF
TRBV6-6	TRBD1	.	TRBJ1-1	TGTGCCAGCAGTTACCCTCGGACAGGGGTGAACACTGAAGCTTTCTTT	CASSYPRTGVNTEAFF
TRBV5-6	TRBD1	few	TRBJ1-6	TGTGCCAGCAGCTTGGTGAGGGGGCAAGGGTCACCCCTCCACTTT	CASSLVRGQGSPLHF
TRBV30	TRBD1	.	TRBJ1-2	TGTGCTGGACAGGGGAGCCCGATGTTGGGCTACACCTTC	CAGQGSPMLGYTF
TRBV12-3/TRBV12-4	.	once	TRBJ1-6	TGTGCCAGCAGTCCTGACGGGAATTCACCCCTCCACTTT	CASSPDGNSPLHF
TRBV30	.	.	TRBJ2-5	TGTGCCTTATCACAGGGACCACAAGAGACCCAGTACTTC	CALSQGPQETQYF
TRBV29-1	.	.	TRBJ1-2	TGCAGCGCTATACGAGGTGTCTATGGCTACACCTTC	CSAIRGVYGYTF
TRBV16	.	few	TRBJ2-1	TGTGCCAGCAGCCAGTACAATGAGCAGTTCTTC	CASSQYNEQFF
TRBV2	.	.	TRBJ2-5	TGTGCCAGCAGGGAATTTCAAGGGGAGACCCAGTACTTC	CASREFQGETQYF